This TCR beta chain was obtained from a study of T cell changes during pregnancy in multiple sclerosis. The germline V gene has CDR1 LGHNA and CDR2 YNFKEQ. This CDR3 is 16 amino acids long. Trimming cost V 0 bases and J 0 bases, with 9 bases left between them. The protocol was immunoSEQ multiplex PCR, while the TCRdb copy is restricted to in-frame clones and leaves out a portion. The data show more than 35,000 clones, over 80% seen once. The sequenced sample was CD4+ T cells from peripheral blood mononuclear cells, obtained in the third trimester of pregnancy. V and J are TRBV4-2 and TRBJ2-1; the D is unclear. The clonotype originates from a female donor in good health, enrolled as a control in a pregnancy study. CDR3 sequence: CASSQDEASSYNEQFF. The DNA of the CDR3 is TGTGCCAGCAGCCAAGATGAGGCGAGCTCCTACAATGAGCAGTTCTTC.